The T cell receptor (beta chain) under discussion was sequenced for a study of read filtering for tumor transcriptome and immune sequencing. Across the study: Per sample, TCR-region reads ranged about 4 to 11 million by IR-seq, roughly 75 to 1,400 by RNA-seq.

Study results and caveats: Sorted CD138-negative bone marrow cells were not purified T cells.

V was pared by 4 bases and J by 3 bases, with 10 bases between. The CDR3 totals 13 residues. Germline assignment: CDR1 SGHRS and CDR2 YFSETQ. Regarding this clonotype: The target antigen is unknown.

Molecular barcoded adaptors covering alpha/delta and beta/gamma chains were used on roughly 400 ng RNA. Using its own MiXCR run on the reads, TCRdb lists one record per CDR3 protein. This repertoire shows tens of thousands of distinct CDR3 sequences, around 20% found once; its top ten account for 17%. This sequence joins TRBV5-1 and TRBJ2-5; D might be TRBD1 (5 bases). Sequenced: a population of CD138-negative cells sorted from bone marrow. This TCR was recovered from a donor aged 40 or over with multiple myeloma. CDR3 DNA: TGCGCCAGCAGCCGGACACGTGAAGAGACCCAGTACTTC. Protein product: CASSRTREETQYF.